Below, 22 T cell receptor beta chains from the same sample are listed, as sequenced in a study of control samples from healthy donors and cancer patients. Sequencing was performed with immunoSEQ multiplex PCR; in TCRdb, only in-frame clones are kept and a portion is missing. The data show 150,000 to 200,000 clones, about 95% seen once. The sequenced sample was PBMCs. These TCRs come from a man in his fifties or sixties with colorectal cancer.

The rearrangement links TRBV18 to TRBJ2-3, with 8 bases aligning to TRBD1. The CDR3 extends over 14 amino acids. With V trimmed by 5 bases and J by 5 bases, 6 bases remained unmatched. Germline lookup yields CDR1 KGHSH and CDR2 LQKENI. The CDR3 reads CASSEAGGLDTQYF. CDR3 sequence (DNA): TGTGCCAGCTCAGAGGCAGGGGGCTTAGATACGCAGTATTTT.

The J gene is TRBJ1-4, the V gene TRBV5-1; 9 nucleotides agree with TRBD1. Germline V lookup: CDR1 SGHRS, CDR2 YFSETQ. The CDR3 covers 16 residues. Germline trimming cut 3 bases from V and 4 bases from J; bases unmatched to any gene: 7. CDR3 coding DNA: TGCGCCAGCAGCTCCTCCGGACAGGGGTATAATGAAAAACTGTTTTTT. It is translated as CASSSSGQGYNEKLFF.

The V and J genes are TRBV11-2 and TRBJ1-6; possible D gene TRBD1, 5 bases. V was trimmed by 6 bases and J by 7 bases, leaving 22 bases between them. The germline V gene encodes CDR1 SGHAT and CDR2 FQNNGV. This CDR3 is 17 amino acids long. The CDR3 region has the DNA TGTGCCAGCAGATATGTGGGGCCGAGCGGTATCAATTCACCCCTCCACTTT. Translation: CASRYVGPSGINSPLHF.

The chain links TRBV29-1 to TRBJ2-2; TRBD1 or TRBD2 may be the D gene (5 bases each). The length of the CDR3 is 13 residues. Germline V gene data show CDR1 as SQVTM and CDR2 as ANQGSEA. Trimming shortened V by 3 bases and J by 7 bases, and 12 bases separated the two germline ends. The CDR3 is CSVERGTVGELFF. CDR3 in DNA: TGCAGCGTTGAGAGGGGAACGGTCGGGGAGCTGTTTTTT.

V is TRBV7-2 and J is TRBJ2-6; 9 bases fit TRBD2. This CDR3 is 19 amino acids long. The J segment lost 0 bases and the V segment lost 5 bases, leaving 11 bases of the junction unmatched. CDR1 and CDR2 from the germline V gene are SGHTA and FQGNSA. Written as DNA, the CDR3 is TGTGCCAGCAGCCCGGGAGCGGGGGGCCTATTCTCTGGGGCCAACGTCCTGACTTTC. Its translation: CASSPGAGGLFSGANVLTF.

This clone has only a few counts. The CDR3: CASSRTLYEQYF. The CDR3 DNA follows: TGTGCCAGCAGCCGTACGCTCTACGAGCAGTACTTC. V is TRBV3-1 (or the pseudogene TRBV3-2) and J is TRBJ2-7; no clear D gene. The V gene lost 4 bases and the J gene lost 3 bases, with 7 bases spanning the gap. Germline V gene sequence: CDR1 LGHDT, CDR2 YNNKEL (reference sequence). The length of the CDR3 is 12 residues.

The chain has TRBV9 and TRBJ2-7, with 9 nucleotides matching TRBD1. This CDR3 has 16 amino acids. The J segment lost 5 bases and the V segment lost 1 base, leaving 10 bases of the junction unmatched. Germline V CDR1 and CDR2: SGDLS, YYNGEE. The CDR3 loop is CASSVSPDRGSHEQYF. The CDR3 DNA reads TGTGCCAGCAGCGTATCCCCTGACAGGGGGTCCCACGAGCAGTACTTC. The variable domain in full, with the rest retrieved from reference TRBV9 and TRBJ2-7, is DSGVTQTPKHLITATGQRVTLRCSPRSGDLSVYWYQQSLDQGLQFLIQYYNGEERAKGNILERFSAQQFPDLHSELNLSSLELGDSALYFCASSVSPDRGSHEQYFGPGTRLTVT.

This chain connects TRBV29-1 to TRBJ1-1, with a tentative D call TRBD1 (5 bases). Germline values: CDR1 SQVTM, CDR2 ANQGSEA. CDR3 length: 14 amino acids. V was shortened by 3 bases and J by 3 bases, with 14 bases between the two germline ends. CDR3 DNA sequence: TGCAGCGTTGATAGGGACCGCGGATACACTGAAGCTTTCTTT. Translating gives CSVDRDRGYTEAFF.

The chain employs TRBV5-1 and TRBJ2-1; 10 nucleotides line up with TRBD2. The V and J ends lost 0 bases and 5 bases, in that order; junction bases with no gene match: 5. Germline CDR1 and CDR2: SGHRS and YFSETQ. This CDR3 is 16 amino acids long. CDR3 amino acids: CASSLVGLAGDNEQFF. CDR3 in DNA: TGCGCCAGCAGCTTGGTAGGTCTAGCGGGGGACAATGAGCAGTTCTTC.

This chain connects TRBV24-1 to TRBJ2-3; the D gene is possibly TRBD2 (5 bases). The CDR3 consists of 15 residues. In germline, CDR1 is KGHDR, CDR2 SFDVKD. V lost 6 bases and J 3 bases, leaving 15 bases between the germline ends. The CDR3 protein is CATSRGLVGTDTQYF. In nucleotides, the CDR3 is TGTGCCACCAGTAGAGGACTTGTAGGTACAGATACGCAGTATTTT.

The J gene is TRBJ2-7, the V gene TRBV5-1; D is perhaps TRBD1 or TRBD2 (5 bases each). The CDR3 runs to 15 residues. Looked up from germline, CDR1 is SGHRS and CDR2 is YFSETQ. V gave up 1 base and J gave up 4 bases, with 15 bases separating them. The CDR3 DNA is TGCGCCAGCAGCTTGATGTCGGGGCAGCCGTACGAGCAGTACTTC. It codes for CASSLMSGQPYEQYF.

V and J are TRBV10-3 and TRBJ2-3; D gene ambiguous. This CDR3 comprises 14 residues. Germline V gene lookup returns CDR1 ENHRY and CDR2 SYGVKD. The germline V and J ends were trimmed by 6 bases and 2 bases, with 12 bases remaining between them. The CDR3 DNA reads TGTGCCATCAGAAGTGGGCCTTCCACAGATACGCAGTATTTT. The encoded protein is CAIRSGPSTDTQYF.

Notes on this clone: Other DNA sequences from this sample encode an identical CDR3 as well. This rearrangement joins TRBV18 to TRBJ1-1; D call uncertain. The germline V and J ends were trimmed by 1 base and 1 base, with 4 bases remaining between them. The CDR3 is 13 residues long. Germline V gives CDR1 KGHSH, CDR2 LQKENI. CDR3 amino acids: CASSPQGNTEAFF. The CDR3 DNA reads TGTGCCAGCTCACCACAGGGGAACACTGAAGCTTTCTTT.

The chain employs TRBV5-4 and TRBJ2-7, with 7 bases fitting TRBD2. V dropped 3 bases and J dropped 6; count of bases not matched to a gene: 9. Germline V gene lookup returns CDR1 SGHNT and CDR2 YYREEE (reference sequence). The CDR3 covers 14 residues. The CDR3 coding sequence is TGTGCCAGCAGCTCGACGGGAGGTGGGCTCGAGCAGTACTTC. Translated, it gives CASSSTGGGLEQYF.

V usage is TRBV7-2 and J usage is TRBJ2-7; D may be TRBD2 (7 bases). This CDR3 is 15 amino acids long. CDR1 and CDR2 from the germline V gene are SGHTA and FQGNSA. With 1 base removed from V and 0 bases from J, the gap between germline ends came to 10 bases. The CDR3 DNA sequence: TGTGCCAGCAGCTTAGGCGGGGGCTACTCCTACGAGCAGTACTTC. This gives the protein CASSLGGGYSYEQYF.

In this sample, this clone turned up a few times. V usage is TRBV20-1 and J usage is TRBJ1-2, with D possibly being TRBD1 (6 bases). V was cut by 6 bases and J by 2 bases, with 7 bases left in between. This CDR3 is built from 11 residues. CDR1 is DFQATT and CDR2 is SNEGSKA in the germline V gene (reference sequence). CDR3 bases: TGCAGTGCAGGACAGAACTATGGCTACACCTTC. Protein sequence: CSAGQNYGYTF.

The chain couples TRBV5-1 to TRBJ1-6; D is ambiguous. The germline V gene has CDR1 SGHRS and CDR2 YFSETQ. V lost 3 bases, J lost 8 bases, and 9 bases lay in between. This CDR3 is built from 13 residues. The chain's CDR3 is CASSSSWDSPLHF. In DNA, the CDR3 is TGCGCCAGCAGCTCAAGTTGGGATTCACCCCTCCACTTT.

The CDR3 DNA reads TGCGCCAGCAGCCAAGACTTTAGGGAGACCCAGTACTTC. Encoded protein: CASSQDFRETQYF. The rearrangement uses TRBV4-1 and TRBJ2-5; D gene unclear. In germline, CDR1 is MGHRA, CDR2 YSYEKL. This CDR3 region has 13 residues. The germline V and J ends were trimmed by 0 bases and 5 bases, with 7 bases remaining between them.

The chain is built from TRBV4-2 and TRBJ2-3; 9 bases match TRBD2. Germline V CDR1 and CDR2: LGHNA, YNFKEQ. There are 15 residues in the CDR3. Germline trimming cut 4 bases from V and 5 bases from J; bases unmatched to any gene: 7. DNA for the CDR3: TGTGCCAGCAGCCGACAGCGGGGGGATGGAGATACGCAGTATTTT. It translates to CASSRQRGDGDTQYF.

V is TRBV6-4 and J is TRBJ2-5, with D possibly TRBD1 on 5 matching bases. This CDR3 comprises 14 residues. V lost 2 bases and J lost 3, with 10 bases in between. Looked up from germline, CDR1 is MRHNA and CDR2 is SNTAGT. CDR3 protein: CASSDSRVKETQYF. CDR3 sequence (DNA): TGTGCCAGCAGTGACAGCAGGGTGAAAGAGACCCAGTACTTC.

As for this clone: The sample has other DNA sequences that encode this CDR3 too. CDR3 protein: CASSSQGGNQPQHF. The CDR3 DNA follows: TGTGCCAGTAGTTCCCAGGGGGGCAATCAGCCCCAGCATTTT. This chain connects TRBV19 to TRBJ1-5; 7 nucleotides line up with TRBD1. Germline V gives CDR1 LNHDA, CDR2 SQIVND (reference sequence). CDR3 size: 14 residues. Germline trimming cut 5 bases from V and 2 bases from J; bases unmatched to any gene: 3. The full variable domain, with the rest looked up from reference TRBV19 and TRBJ1-5, is DGGITQSPKYLFRKEGQNVTLSCEQNLNHDAMYWYRQDPGQGLRLIYYSQIVNDFQKGDIAEGYSVSREKKESFPLTVTSAQKNPTAFYLCASSSQGGNQPQHFGDGTRLSIL.

The V gene is TRBV30, the J gene TRBJ1-6, with D perhaps matching TRBD1 (5 bases). This CDR3 has 13 residues. Between the trimmed V and J ends, which lost 7 bases and 5 bases, there was a span of 12 bases. In germline, CDR1 is GTSNPN, CDR2 SVGIG (reference sequence). CDR3 in amino acids: CALEGQDNSPLHF. The CDR3 coding sequence is TGTGCCTTGGAGGGGCAGGATAATTCACCCCTCCACTTT.